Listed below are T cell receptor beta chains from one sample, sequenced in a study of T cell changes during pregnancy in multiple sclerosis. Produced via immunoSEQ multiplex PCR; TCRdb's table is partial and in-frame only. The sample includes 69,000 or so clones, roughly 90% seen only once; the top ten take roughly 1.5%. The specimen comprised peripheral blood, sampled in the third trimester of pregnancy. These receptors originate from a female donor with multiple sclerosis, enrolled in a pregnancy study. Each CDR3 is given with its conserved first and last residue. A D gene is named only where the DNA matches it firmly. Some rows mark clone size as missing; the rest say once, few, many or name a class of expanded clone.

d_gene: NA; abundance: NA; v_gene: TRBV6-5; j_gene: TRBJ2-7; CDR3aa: CASSYSHYGSYEQYF; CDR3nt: TGTGCCAGCAGTTATAGTCACTACGGGTCCTACGAGCAGTACTTC
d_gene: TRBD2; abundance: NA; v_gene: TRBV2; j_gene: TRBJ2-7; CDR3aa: CASQTSGSYEQYF; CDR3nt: TGTGCCAGTCAGACTAGCGGCTCCTACGAGCAGTACTTC
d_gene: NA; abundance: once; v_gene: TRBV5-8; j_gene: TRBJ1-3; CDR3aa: CASMIRVNTIYF; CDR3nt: TGTGCCAGTATGATACGGGTAAACACCATATATTTT
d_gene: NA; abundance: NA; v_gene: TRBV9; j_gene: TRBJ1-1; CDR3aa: CASSPRGGDTEAFF; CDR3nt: TGTGCCAGCAGCCCTAGAGGGGGGGACACTGAAGCTTTCTTT
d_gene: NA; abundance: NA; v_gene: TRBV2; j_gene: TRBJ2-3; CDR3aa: CASSDFFGGGRGKTDTQYF; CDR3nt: TGTGCCAGCAGTGACTTCTTCGGAGGGGGCAGGGGGAAGACAGATACGCAGTATTTT
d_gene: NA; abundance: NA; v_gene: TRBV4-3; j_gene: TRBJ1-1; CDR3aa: CASSHTQEYTEAFF; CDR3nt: TGCGCCAGCAGCCATACCCAGGAATACACTGAAGCTTTCTTT
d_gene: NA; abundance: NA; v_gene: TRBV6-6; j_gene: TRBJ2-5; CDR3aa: CASRSSQGGVETQYF; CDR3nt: TGTGCCAGCAGGTCTTCCCAGGGGGGAGTAGAGACCCAGTACTTC
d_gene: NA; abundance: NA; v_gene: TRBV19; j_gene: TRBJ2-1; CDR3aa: CASSIGGVLRNEQFF; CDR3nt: TGTGCCAGTAGTATAGGCGGGGTTTTGAGGAATGAGCAGTTCTTC
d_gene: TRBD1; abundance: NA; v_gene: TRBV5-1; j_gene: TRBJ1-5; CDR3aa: CASSSGQGTQPQHF; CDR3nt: TGCGCCAGCAGCTCAGGACAGGGAACTCAGCCCCAGCATTTT
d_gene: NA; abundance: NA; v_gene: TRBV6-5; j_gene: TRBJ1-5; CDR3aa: CASSYDRTGNQPQHF; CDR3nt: TGTGCCAGCAGTTACGACCGAACGGGTAATCAGCCCCAGCATTTT
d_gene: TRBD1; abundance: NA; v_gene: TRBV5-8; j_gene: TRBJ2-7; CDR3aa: CASSRLTGGYYEQYF; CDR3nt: TGTGCCAGCAGCAGACTGACAGGGGGCTACTACGAGCAGTACTTC
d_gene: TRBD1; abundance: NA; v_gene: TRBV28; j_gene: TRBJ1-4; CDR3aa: CASRLGGTGGEKLFF; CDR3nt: TGTGCCAGCAGGCTCGGGGGGACAGGGGGGGAAAAACTGTTTTTT
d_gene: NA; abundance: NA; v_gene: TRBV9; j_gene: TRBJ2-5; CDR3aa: CASSLGGAPETQYF; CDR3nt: TGTGCCAGCAGCCTGGGGGGGGCCCCCGAGACCCAGTACTTC
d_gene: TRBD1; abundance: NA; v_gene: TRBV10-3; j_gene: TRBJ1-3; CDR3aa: CAISLTGESGNTIYF; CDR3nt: TGTGCCATCAGCCTGACAGGGGAATCTGGAAACACCATATATTTT
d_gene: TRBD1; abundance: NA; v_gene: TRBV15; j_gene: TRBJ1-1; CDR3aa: CATREGQIMNTEAFF; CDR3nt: TGTGCCACCAGGGAGGGACAGATCATGAACACTGAAGCTTTCTTT
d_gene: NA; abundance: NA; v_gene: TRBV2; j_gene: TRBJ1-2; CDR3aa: CASSDLELRTSSYGYTF; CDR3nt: TGTGCCAGCAGTGATCTAGAACTCCGGACTAGCAGCTATGGCTACACCTTC
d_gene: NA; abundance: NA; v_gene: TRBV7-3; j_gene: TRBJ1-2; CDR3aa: CASSSQGGSHYGYTF; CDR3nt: TGTGCCAGCAGCTCGCAGGGAGGGTCGCACTATGGCTACACCTTC